One sample yielded the 27 T cell receptor beta chains listed below, sequenced in a study of CD8 T cells in ankylosing spondylitis. Whole-study results and caveats: Ankylosing spondylitis blood appeared to carry a characteristic TCR beta motif of roughly 8 highly homologous variants.

These TCRs' antigens remain unknown. From the 5' RACE reads, TCRdb called clonotypes with MiXCR, one entry per CDR3 protein. Of approximately 540,000 distinct CDR3 sequences listed, roughly 13% are singletons. The material sequenced was blood, either unsorted or a sorted T cell fraction (not recorded which). The receptors shown here come from a male donor with ankylosing spondylitis.

This clonotype was detected a few times. The CDR3 loop reads CAWQQGARTGELFF. The CDR3 coding sequence is TGTGCCTGGCAACAGGGGGCGCGCACCGGGGAGCTGTTTTTT. The J gene is TRBJ2-2, the V gene TRBV30; TRBD1 matches 9 bases. This CDR3 has 14 amino acids. Germline loops: CDR1 GTSNPN, CDR2 SVGIG (reference sequence). Losses at the gene ends were 5 bases for V and 4 bases for J; bases not matched to a gene: 5.

This clonotype was detected only a few times. The chain carries TRBV12-3 or TRBV12-4 and TRBJ2-2; the D gene is possibly TRBD1 (6 bases). V was shortened by 8 bases and J by 6 bases, with 16 bases between the two germline ends. CDR3 length equals 14 residues. CDR3 in amino acids: CASGYHQGSGELFF. CDR3 coding DNA: TGTGCCAGCGGTTACCACCAGGGGTCCGGGGAGCTGTTTTTT.

The chain carries TRBV4-2 and TRBJ1-1; D remains ambiguous. Deletions cut 0 bases from V and 5 bases from J, with 10 bases between. Germline CDR1 LGHNA, CDR2 YNFKEQ. This CDR3 region has 14 residues. CDR3 coding DNA: TGTGCCAGCAGCCAAGATCGAGGTCCTACTGAAGCTTTCTTT. Amino acid sequence: CASSQDRGPTEAFF.

In its sample, this clonotype was seen a few times. The chain has TRBV19 and TRBJ1-1; perhaps TRBD1 as D (5 bases). Germline loops: CDR1 LNHDA, CDR2 SQIVND (reference sequence). Deletions cut 3 bases from V and 5 bases from J, with 13 bases between. The CDR3 totals 14 residues. CDR3 loop: CASSMGGARTEAFF. As DNA, the CDR3 is TGTGCCAGTAGTATGGGAGGGGCGCGGACTGAAGCTTTCTTT.

The table lists this clonotype with a few counts. The chain is built from TRBV20-1 and TRBJ2-3, with TRBD2 identical over 9 bases. Trimming at V came to 1 base and at J to 3 bases, leaving 5 bases not matched to a gene. This CDR3 region has 15 residues. Germline V lookup: CDR1 DFQATT, CDR2 SNEGSKA (reference sequence). CDR3 sequence (DNA): TGCAGTGCTAGAGCGCCTAGCGGGATTACAGATACGCAGTATTTT. Its translation is CSARAPSGITDTQYF.

The chain's CDR3 is CASRGQGRESSGANVLTF. The CDR3 DNA reads as TGCGCCAGCAGGGGTCAGGGGCGGGAGAGTTCTGGGGCCAACGTCCTGACTTTC. This chain links TRBV10-2 with TRBJ2-6; D might be TRBD2 (7 bases). The CDR3 has 18 amino acids. The ends were cut back, 6 bases at V and 1 base at J, with 19 bases in the middle. From germline, CDR1 is WSHSY and CDR2 SAAADI.

A remark on this clonotype: Compared with germline, one end of the junction differs, possibly owing to a read error. In nucleotides, the CDR3 is TGTGCCAGCAGTACTAGCGGGAGGGCCTCCCACGAGCAGTACTTC. It specifies CASSTSGRASHEQYF. J is TRBJ2-7 and V is TRBV6-5; the match to TRBD2 covers 13 bases. The germline CDR1 and CDR2 sequences are MNHEY and SVGAGI. This CDR3 contains 15 residues.

V is TRBV12-3 or TRBV12-4 and J is TRBJ2-1; 12 positions agree with TRBD2. This CDR3 comprises 17 residues. V lost 5 bases to trimming and J lost 5 bases; unmatched junction nucleotides: 10. The CDR3 bases are TGTGCCAGCAGTCTGGGACTAGCGGGCCTGGGGGACAATGAGCAGTTCTTC. Protein sequence: CASSLGLAGLGDNEQFF.

This clonotype was counted many times. The gene calls are TRBV28 and TRBJ1-4, with D tentatively TRBD1 (5 bases). The CDR3 runs to 15 residues. Deletions cut 7 bases from V and 7 bases from J, with 19 bases between. Germline V gene sequence: CDR1 MDHEN, CDR2 SYDVKM. Here the CDR3 DNA reads TGTGCCAGCACTCCCGGGGCGGAAAGGGGTGAAAAACTGTTTTTT. This translates into CASTPGAERGEKLFF.

V and J are TRBV20-1 and TRBJ2-7; D unclear. This CDR3 is built from 10 residues. V was trimmed by 5 bases and J by 7 bases, leaving 9 bases between them. Germline-derived CDR1 and CDR2 are DFQATT and SNEGSKA (reference sequence). The CDR3 DNA follows: TGCAGTGCTGGGCCGTGGGAGCAGTACTTC. Translated, it gives CSAGPWEQYF.

This clonotype was observed at least ten times. The chain recombines TRBV28 with TRBJ2-1; TRBD1 matches 11 bases. Germline V CDR1 and CDR2: MDHEN, SYDVKM. This CDR3 has 14 amino acids. V was pared by 6 bases and J by 7 bases, with 5 bases of the junction left unmatched. CDR3 in amino acids: CASRAGQGANEQFF. CDR3 nucleotides: TGTGCCAGCAGGGCTGGACAGGGGGCGAATGAGCAGTTCTTC.

In this sample, this clonotype turned up a few times. The chain links TRBV3-1 to TRBJ1-2, with D possibly TRBD1 on 5 matching bases. CDR3 length equals 12 residues. Germline V gene data show CDR1 as LGHDT and CDR2 as YNNKEL (reference sequence). The V end lost 2 bases, the J end lost 14 bases, and 15 bases lay between the germline ends. The CDR3 region has the DNA TGTGCCAGCAGCCAAAGGAAGGCAGGGACGACCTTC. It codes for CASSQRKAGTTF.

This clonotype was detected only a few times. The J gene is TRBJ2-1, the V gene TRBV6-1; 7 nucleotides align to TRBD2. The CDR3 spans 15 residues. Germline CDR1 MNHNS, CDR2 SASEGT. V shed 9 bases and J 6 bases; nucleotides not matched to a gene: 14. This chain's CDR3 is CASYRSSGVSNEQFF. CDR3 nucleotides: TGTGCCAGTTATCGTTCTAGCGGCGTATCCAATGAGCAGTTCTTC.

The V and J genes are TRBV5-1 and TRBJ2-4, with 8 positions matching TRBD1. V lost 6 bases and J lost 6; bases outside the gene matches: 8. Germline CDR1 SGHRS, CDR2 YFSETQ. The CDR3 runs 14 residues. The DNA for the CDR3 is TGCGCCAGCAAAGATCAGGGGGCGGGAAACATTCAGTACTTC. This translates into CASKDQGAGNIQYF.

There are many counts of this clonotype. The chain carries TRBV12-3 or TRBV12-4 and TRBJ2-2; D is perhaps TRBD2 (5 bases). The CDR3 runs to 14 residues. Trimming removed 6 bases from V and 4 bases from J, with 12 bases in between. The DNA of the CDR3 is TGTGCCAGCAGACCCTCTAGCACCACCGGGGAGCTGTTTTTT. It is translated as CASRPSSTTGELFF.

In this sample, this clonotype turned up many times. This rearrangement joins TRBV12-3 or TRBV12-4 to TRBJ2-7; D may be TRBD2 (8 bases). V was clipped by 5 bases and J by 4 bases, with 18 bases between them. This CDR3 spans 15 amino acids. CDR3 sequence reads: CASSPGGQGQYEQYV. In DNA, the CDR3 is TGTGCCAGCAGTCCGGGAGGGCAGGGACAGTACGAGCAGTACGTC.

This rearrangement joins TRBV5-6 to TRBJ2-7; the D gene is possibly TRBD1 (6 bases). CDR1 and CDR2 from the germline V gene are SGHDT and YYEEEE. The V end lost 2 bases, the J end lost 3 bases, and 18 bases lay between the germline ends. The CDR3 runs 16 residues. The chain's CDR3 is CASSFPFLQGGYEQYV. The CDR3 DNA sequence: TGTGCCAGCAGCTTCCCCTTCCTACAGGGCGGCTACGAGCAGTACGTC.

The gene calls are TRBV3-1 and TRBJ2-1; no definite D call. Trimming cost V 1 base and J 6 bases, with 7 bases left between them. The CDR3 is 13 amino acids. Germline loops: CDR1 LGHDT, CDR2 YNNKEL (reference sequence). This chain's CDR3 is CASSQVAGNEQFF. The CDR3 DNA reads TGTGCCAGCAGCCAAGTCGCTGGCAATGAGCAGTTCTTC.

The rearrangement links TRBV5-6 to TRBJ1-2, with a possible D match to TRBD1 (6 bases). CDR1 is SGHDT, CDR2 YYEEEE, per germline. Trimming took 1 base from V and 0 from J, leaving 7 bases between them. This CDR3 spans 14 amino acids. As DNA, the CDR3 is TGTGCCAGCAGCTTGACAGGGTCTAACTATGGCTACACCTTC. It specifies CASSLTGSNYGYTF. Filled out from reference TRBV5-6 and TRBJ1-2, the complete variable domain reads DAGVTQSPTHLIKTRGQQVTLRCSPKSGHDTVSWYQQALGQGPQFIFQYYEEEERQRGNFPDRFSGHQFPNYSSELNVNALLLGDSALYLCASSLTGSNYGYTFGSGTRLTVV.

This clonotype was counted only a few times. The rearrangement uses TRBV19 and TRBJ1-5; tentative D call: TRBD1 (5 bases). The germline V and J ends were trimmed by 6 bases and 7 bases, with 10 bases remaining between them. The CDR3 runs to 12 residues. Looked up from germline, CDR1 is LNHDA and CDR2 is SQIVND (reference sequence). CDR3 DNA: TGTGCCAGTAGGCACGGACAACAGCCCCAGCATTTT. The encoded protein is CASRHGQQPQHF.

This clonotype has a count of ten or more. The chain couples TRBV27 to TRBJ2-2, with D possibly matching TRBD1 (5 bases). The V end was cut by 7 bases, the J end by 4 bases, with 16 bases between. Per germline, CDR1 MNHEY and CDR2 SMNVEV (reference sequence). CDR3 size: 15 residues. The CDR3 nucleotides are TGTGCCAGCAAGAGTGGCAGGGAAGTCACCGGGGAGCTGTTTTTT. Its translation is CASKSGREVTGELFF.

This clonotype was seen a handful of times. The rearrangement joins TRBV12-3 or TRBV12-4 to TRBJ2-5, with 12 bases lining up with TRBD1. V lost 0 bases, J lost 7 bases, and 9 bases stayed unmatched. The CDR3 extends over 17 amino acids. CDR3 residues: CASSLARGTGGHGTQYF. The CDR3 nucleotides read TGTGCCAGCAGTTTAGCGCGTGGGACAGGGGGCCATGGGACCCAGTACTTC.

There are a few counts of this clonotype. The chain couples TRBV10-3 to TRBJ1-5; D unclear. The CDR3 consists of 13 residues. Trimming took off 1 base at V and 2 bases at J, with 3 bases between the two ends. Germline CDR1 ENHRY, CDR2 SYGVKD. The CDR3 is CAISEWGNQPQHF. CDR3 DNA sequence: TGTGCCATCAGTGAGTGGGGCAATCAGCCCCAGCATTTT.

The V gene is TRBV2, the J gene TRBJ2-3; D gene unclear. Looked up from germline, CDR1 is SNHLY and CDR2 is FYNNEI. The CDR3 loop spans 15 amino acids. The V and J ends lost 2 bases and 0 bases respectively, with 9 bases between them. The CDR3 region is CASSELTASTDTQYF. DNA for the CDR3: TGTGCCAGCAGTGAACTTACGGCTAGCACAGATACGCAGTATTTT.

This clonotype came up many times. The chain employs TRBV29-1 and TRBJ2-4; D is uncertain. Trimming took off 1 base at V and 6 bases at J, with 7 bases between the two ends. This CDR3 is built from 12 residues. Germline lookup yields CDR1 SQVTM and CDR2 ANQGSEA. DNA of the CDR3: TGCAGCGTTGAAGCGTCTCCAAACATTCAGTACTTC. This sequence encodes CSVEASPNIQYF.

The chain joins TRBV27 to TRBJ2-1, with D maybe TRBD2 (5 bases). Trimming cost V 3 bases and J 7 bases, with 19 bases left between them. This CDR3 spans 16 amino acids. CDR1 is MNHEY and CDR2 is SMNVEV in the germline V gene (reference sequence). The CDR3 is CASSFMWEIDANEQFF. CDR3 in DNA: TGTGCCAGCAGTTTTATGTGGGAGATTGATGCTAATGAGCAGTTCTTC.

This clonotype was observed at least ten times. The CDR3 here is CASSLTGGEDEKLFF. The CDR3 DNA reads as TGTGCCAGCAGCCTCACAGGGGGCGAAGATGAAAAACTGTTTTTT. The rearrangement joins TRBV5-6 to TRBJ1-4; 9 bases align to TRBD1. The CDR3 totals 15 residues. The V gene's germline CDR1 is SGHDT and CDR2 YYEEEE. With 4 bases clipped from V and 6 bases from J, the junction kept 7 bases outside the gene matches.